The 18 T cell receptor beta chains listed next were all sequenced from one sample in a study of cytomegalovirus exposure and HLA in healthy donors. Profiling relied on immunoSEQ multiplex PCR, and the TCRdb table lists in-frame clones only, not all of them. Of about 160,000 clones in the sample, less than 90% were seen once. Sequencing was done on a sample of PBMCs. The receptors were sampled from a young woman in good health and CMV-seronegative.

The chain uses TRBV7-2 and TRBJ1-2; unclear D gene. CDR3 size: 15 residues. The V gene lost 5 bases and the J gene lost 1 base, with 14 bases spanning the gap. The V gene's germline CDR1 is SGHTA and CDR2 FQGNSA. This chain's CDR3 is CASSTQTELNYGYTF. CDR3 DNA sequence: TGTGCCAGCAGCACACAAACGGAGCTTAACTATGGCTACACCTTC.

This clone was seen more than once but under ten times. The chain uses TRBV27 and TRBJ2-1, with 10 bases matching TRBD1. The trim removed 6 bases at V and 4 bases at J, leaving 9 bases unmatched. Germline-derived CDR1 and CDR2 are MNHEY and SMNVEV (reference sequence). This CDR3 contains 16 residues. The CDR3 nucleotides are TGTGCCAGCAGACCCCGGACAGGGGGACCATACAATGAGCAGTTCTTC. This encodes CASRPRTGGPYNEQFF.

The chain carries TRBV6-1 and TRBJ2-7; 11 positions agree with TRBD1. The CDR3 has 14 amino acids. V was clipped by 7 bases and J by 1 base; unmatched bases: 3. Germline V CDR1 and CDR2: MNHNS, SASEGT. CDR3: CASTRDRGSYEQYF. CDR3 DNA sequence: TGTGCCAGCACCCGGGACAGGGGGTCCTACGAGCAGTACTTC.

This clone was observed a handful of times. The J gene is TRBJ1-2, the V gene TRBV6-5; no firm D call. Germline-derived CDR1 and CDR2 are MNHEY and SVGAGI. V was clipped by 4 bases and J by 5 bases, with 8 bases between them. The CDR3 is made up of 12 amino acids. The CDR3: CASSSPEYGYTF. The CDR3 region has the DNA TGTGCCAGCAGTTCGCCTGAATATGGCTACACCTTC.

This clone was seen a few times. V gene TRBV5-1 combines with J gene TRBJ2-1; 10 nucleotides line up with TRBD1. Germline V gene data show CDR1 as SGHRS and CDR2 as YFSETQ. This CDR3 spans 14 amino acids. The J segment lost 7 bases and the V segment lost 4 bases, leaving 5 bases of the junction unmatched. CDR3 nucleotide sequence: TGCGCCAGCAGCCTGCCGGGACAGGGGAATGAGCAGTTCTTC. It codes for CASSLPGQGNEQFF.

Worth noting for this clone: The junction differs from germline at one of its ends, possibly a read error. The CDR3 region is CASSLEVGTGRNEQFF. CDR3 in DNA: TGTGCCAGCAGTTTAGAGGTCGGGACAGGGAGGAATGAGCAGTTCTTC. This chain joins TRBV7-2 and TRBJ2-1; 9 nucleotides match TRBD1. Germline CDR1 reads SGHTA; CDR2 reads FQGNSA. CDR3 length: 16 residues.

The chain is built from TRBV2 and TRBJ2-3; D unresolved. The CDR3 is 16 residues long. CDR1 is SNHLY, CDR2 FYNNEI, per germline. V lost 4 bases, J lost 0 bases, and 14 bases lay in between. The CDR3 nucleotides read TGTGCCAGCAGTGTCCTCGGCACAACCAGCACAGATACGCAGTATTTT. Protein product: CASSVLGTTSTDTQYF. The entire variable domain, with the rest obtained from reference TRBV2 and TRBJ2-3, is as follows: EPEVTQTPSHQVTQMGQEVILRCVPISNHLYFYWYRQILGQKVEFLVSFYNNEISEKSEIFDDQFSVERPDGSNFTLKIRSTKLEDSAMYFCASSVLGTTSTDTQYFGPGTRLTVL.

The chain recombines TRBV9 with TRBJ1-5, with TRBD1 identical over 11 bases. The V gene's germline CDR1 is SGDLS and CDR2 YYNGEE. The CDR3 is 14 amino acids. V lost 4 bases to trimming and J lost 11 bases; unmatched junction nucleotides: 8. DNA for the CDR3: TGTGCCAGCAGCAAGGGACAGGGGGGGAAGTCCCAGCATTTT. As protein: CASSKGQGGKSQHF.

The V call is TRBV28, the J call TRBJ2-5; 7 bases map to TRBD2. Germline CDR1 is MDHEN and CDR2 is SYDVKM. The CDR3 totals 17 residues. Germline trimming cut 6 bases from V and 2 bases from J; bases unmatched to any gene: 15. Written as DNA, the CDR3 is TGTGCCAGCAGCTACGGGCGGGGGACGGTTCGTCAAGAGACCCAGTACTTC. Amino acid sequence: CASSYGRGTVRQETQYF.

In nucleotides, the CDR3 is TGTGCCAGCAGCCCCCTGTTCGGTCCAGATACGCAGTATTTT. Its translation is CASSPLFGPDTQYF. The J gene is TRBJ2-3, the V gene TRBV9; no definite D call. This CDR3 has 14 residues. V was trimmed by 4 bases and J by 4 bases, leaving 13 bases between them. CDR1 and CDR2 from the germline V gene are SGDLS and YYNGEE.

The chain carries TRBV6-1 and TRBJ2-7; tentative D call: TRBD2 (5 bases). The length of the CDR3 is 15 residues. The V and J ends lost 1 base and 5 bases respectively, with 15 bases between them. The germline V gene encodes CDR1 MNHNS and CDR2 SASEGT. For the CDR3, the DNA is TGTGCCAGCAGTGAAGTGGGCAGGAGGTTGCACGAGCAGTACTTC. Translation: CASSEVGRRLHEQYF.

This chain uses TRBV6-1 with TRBJ2-3; D tentatively reads TRBD1 or TRBD2 (5 bases each). Germline V gene sequence: CDR1 MNHNS, CDR2 SASEGT. The CDR3 totals 15 residues. V gave up 3 bases and J gave up 0 bases, with 10 bases separating them. In DNA form, the CDR3 reads TGTGCCAGCAGTGATATCCGGGGCAGCACAGATACGCAGTATTTT. It yields the protein CASSDIRGSTDTQYF.

This chain connects TRBV28 to TRBJ1-1; D unclear. The CDR3 sequence is 12 residues long. Germline V CDR1 and CDR2: MDHEN, SYDVKM. The germline V and J ends were trimmed by 7 bases and 10 bases, with 16 bases remaining between them. DNA of the CDR3: TGTGCCAGCACCTCCAGTCTTTTGGGAGCTTTCTTT. Its protein product is CASTSSLLGAFF. Full variable domain (outside the CDR3, taken from reference TRBV28 and TRBJ1-1): DVKVTQSSRYLVKRTGEKVFLECVQDMDHENMFWYRQDPGLGLRLIYFSYDVKMKEKGDIPEGYSVSREKKERFSLILESASTNQTSMYLCASTSSLLGAFFGQGTRLTVV.

The chain joins TRBV5-4 to TRBJ1-3; 8 nucleotides line up with TRBD1. V lost 4 bases to trimming and J lost 3 bases; unmatched junction nucleotides: 9. The CDR3 length is 16 residues. Germline CDR1 is SGHNT and CDR2 is YYREEE (reference sequence). The CDR3, as DNA: TGTGCCAGCAGCCAAACCCGGACAGGGAGTGGAAACACCATATATTTT. It specifies CASSQTRTGSGNTIYF.

The chain links TRBV5-6 to TRBJ2-7, with TRBD1 matching over 7 bases. Germline CDR1 and CDR2: SGHDT and YYEEEE. The J segment lost 2 bases and the V segment lost 0 bases, leaving 8 bases of the junction unmatched. The CDR3 is 16 amino acids. The CDR3 region is CASSLAGQLSTYEQYF. Here the CDR3 DNA reads TGTGCCAGCAGCTTGGCGGGACAGCTATCAACCTACGAGCAGTACTTC.

This clone has a single count. This sequence joins TRBV29-1 and TRBJ2-7, with 8 bases matching TRBD2. CDR1 and CDR2 from the germline V gene are SQVTM and ANQGSEA. The CDR3 runs 16 residues. J gave up 1 base and V 2 bases, and 10 bases lay outside the gene matches. The CDR3 DNA sequence: TGCAGCGTTGAACCCGGGGGGGTTTTCGGATCCTACGAGCAGTACTTC. The encoded protein is CSVEPGGVFGSYEQYF.

The J gene is TRBJ2-1, the V gene TRBV5-1; 10 nucleotides align to TRBD2. Trimming at V came to 4 bases and at J to 5 bases, leaving 9 bases not matched to a gene. Germline V gives CDR1 SGHRS, CDR2 YFSETQ. CDR3 length: 16 amino acids. The CDR3 DNA follows: TGCGCCAGCAGCCACCGAGCGGGAGGGGGTAACAATGAGCAGTTCTTC. This translates into CASSHRAGGGNNEQFF.

The rearrangement links TRBV7-9 to TRBJ1-6; D may be TRBD1 (6 bases). Per germline, CDR1 SEHNR and CDR2 FQNEAQ (reference sequence). The CDR3 is made up of 14 amino acids. The V end lost 8 bases, the J end lost 6 bases, and 14 bases lay between the germline ends. The CDR3 reads CASSPWGANSPLHF. CDR3 coding DNA: TGTGCCAGCTCACCCTGGGGGGCTAATTCACCCCTCCACTTT.